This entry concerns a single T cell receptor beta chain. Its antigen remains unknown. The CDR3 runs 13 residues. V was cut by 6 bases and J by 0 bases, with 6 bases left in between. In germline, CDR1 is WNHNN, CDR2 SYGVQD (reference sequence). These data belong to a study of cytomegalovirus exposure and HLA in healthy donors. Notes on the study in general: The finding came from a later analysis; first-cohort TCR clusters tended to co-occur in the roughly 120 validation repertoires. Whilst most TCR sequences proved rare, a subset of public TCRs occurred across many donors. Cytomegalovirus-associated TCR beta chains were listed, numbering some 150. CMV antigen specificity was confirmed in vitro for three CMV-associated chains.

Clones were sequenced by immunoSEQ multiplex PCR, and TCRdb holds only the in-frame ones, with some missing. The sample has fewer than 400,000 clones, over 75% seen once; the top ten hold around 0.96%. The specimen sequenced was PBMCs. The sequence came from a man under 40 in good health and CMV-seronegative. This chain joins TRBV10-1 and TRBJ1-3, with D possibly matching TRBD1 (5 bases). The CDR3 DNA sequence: TGCGCCAGCAGCGGGGGCTCTGGAAACACCATATATTTT. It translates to CASSGGSGNTIYF.